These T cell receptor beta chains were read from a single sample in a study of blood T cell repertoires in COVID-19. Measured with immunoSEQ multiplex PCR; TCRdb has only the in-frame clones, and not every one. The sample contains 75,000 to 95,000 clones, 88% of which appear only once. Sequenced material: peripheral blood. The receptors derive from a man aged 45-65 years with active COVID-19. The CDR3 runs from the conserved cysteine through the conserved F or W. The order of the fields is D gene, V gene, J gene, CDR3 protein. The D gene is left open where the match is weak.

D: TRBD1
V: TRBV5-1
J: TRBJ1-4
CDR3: CASSLGTGTTNEKLFF

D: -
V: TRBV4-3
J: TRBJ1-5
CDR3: CASSQRPRGSGNQPQHF

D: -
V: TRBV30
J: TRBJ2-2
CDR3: CAWSGSSGGGVGELFF

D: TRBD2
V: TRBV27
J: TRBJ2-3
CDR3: CASKGSSGGTDTQYF

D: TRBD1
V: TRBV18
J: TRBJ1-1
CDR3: CASSLQGTNTEAFF

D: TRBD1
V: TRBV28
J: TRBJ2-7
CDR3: CASRQGGGYEQYF

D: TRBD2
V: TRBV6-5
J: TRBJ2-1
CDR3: CASSRTSGHNEQFF

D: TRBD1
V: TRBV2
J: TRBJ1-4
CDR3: CASRGTGTELFF

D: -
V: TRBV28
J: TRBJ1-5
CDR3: CASRKRAGSNQPQHF

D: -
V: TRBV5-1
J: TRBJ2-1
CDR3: CASSQGPGDNEQFF

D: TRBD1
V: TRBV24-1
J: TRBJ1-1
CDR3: CATSDSGTGNTEAFF

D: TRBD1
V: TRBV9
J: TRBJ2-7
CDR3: CASSFTGTGAYEQYF

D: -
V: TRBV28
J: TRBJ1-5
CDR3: CASSTTGTGNQPQHF

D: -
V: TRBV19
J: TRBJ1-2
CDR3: CASSTGYGYTF

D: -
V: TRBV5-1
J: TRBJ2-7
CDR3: CASSLGQGGDEQYF

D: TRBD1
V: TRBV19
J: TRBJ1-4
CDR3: CASSISGTAATNEKLFF

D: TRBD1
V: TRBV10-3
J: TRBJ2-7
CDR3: CAISGSRTGVHEQYF

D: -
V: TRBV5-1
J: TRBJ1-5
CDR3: CASSPGSVNQPQHF

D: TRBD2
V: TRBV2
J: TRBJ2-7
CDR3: CASTLLLAGEKYF

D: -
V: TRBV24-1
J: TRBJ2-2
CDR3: CATTPGTGNTGELFF

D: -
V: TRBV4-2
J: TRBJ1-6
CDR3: CASSQEAERSYNSPLHF

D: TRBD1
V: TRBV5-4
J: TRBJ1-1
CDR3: CASSPRQGSGAEAFF

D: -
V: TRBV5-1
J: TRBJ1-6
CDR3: CASSSGKGENSPLHF

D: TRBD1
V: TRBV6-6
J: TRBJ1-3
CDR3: CASSYSRQGGGNTIYF

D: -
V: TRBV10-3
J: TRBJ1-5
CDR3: CAISDNNQPQHF

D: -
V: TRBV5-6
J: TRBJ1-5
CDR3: CASSRSGQYNQPQHF

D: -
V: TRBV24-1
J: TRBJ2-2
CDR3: CATSDPLAPQRTNTGELFF

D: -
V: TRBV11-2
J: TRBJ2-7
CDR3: CASSPRGGPPVDYEQYF

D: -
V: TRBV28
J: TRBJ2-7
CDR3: CASSSITYEQYF

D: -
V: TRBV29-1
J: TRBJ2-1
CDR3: CSVEKGLARQFF

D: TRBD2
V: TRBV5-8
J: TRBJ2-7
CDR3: CASSRGEPPQYEQYF

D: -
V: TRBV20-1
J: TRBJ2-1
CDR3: CSATTGKEQFF

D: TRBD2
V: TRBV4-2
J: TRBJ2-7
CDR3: CASSPLGGRGEEQYF

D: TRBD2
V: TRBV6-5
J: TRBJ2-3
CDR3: CASRGTSSTDTQYF